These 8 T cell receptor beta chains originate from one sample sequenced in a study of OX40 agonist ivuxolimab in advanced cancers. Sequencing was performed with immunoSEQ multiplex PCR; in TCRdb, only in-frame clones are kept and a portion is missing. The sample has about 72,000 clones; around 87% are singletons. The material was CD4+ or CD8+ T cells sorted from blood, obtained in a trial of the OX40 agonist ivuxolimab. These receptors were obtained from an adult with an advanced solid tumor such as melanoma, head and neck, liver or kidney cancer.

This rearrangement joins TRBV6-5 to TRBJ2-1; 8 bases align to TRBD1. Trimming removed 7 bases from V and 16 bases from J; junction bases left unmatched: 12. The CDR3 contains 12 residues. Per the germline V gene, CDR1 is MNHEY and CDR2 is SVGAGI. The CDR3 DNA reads TGTGCCAGCACCGCAGGCGGGGACAGGCCTTTCTTC. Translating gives CASTAGGDRPFF.

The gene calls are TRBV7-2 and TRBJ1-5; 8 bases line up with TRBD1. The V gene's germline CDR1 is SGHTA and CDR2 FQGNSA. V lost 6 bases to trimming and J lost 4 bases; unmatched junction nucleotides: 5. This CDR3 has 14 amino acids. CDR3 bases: TGTGCCAGCAGGAGGGACAGGTCAAATCAGCCCCAGCATTTT. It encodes CASRRDRSNQPQHF.

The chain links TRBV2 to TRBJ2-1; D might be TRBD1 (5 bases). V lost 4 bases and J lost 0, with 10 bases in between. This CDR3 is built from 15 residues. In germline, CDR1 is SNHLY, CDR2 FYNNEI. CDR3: CASSGFDSSYNEQFF. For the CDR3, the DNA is TGTGCCAGCAGTGGTTTCGACAGCTCCTACAATGAGCAGTTCTTC. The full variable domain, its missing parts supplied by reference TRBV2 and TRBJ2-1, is EPEVTQTPSHQVTQMGQEVILRCVPISNHLYFYWYRQILGQKVEFLVSFYNNEISEKSEIFDDQFSVERPDGSNFTLKIRSTKLEDSAMYFCASSGFDSSYNEQFFGPGTRLTVL.

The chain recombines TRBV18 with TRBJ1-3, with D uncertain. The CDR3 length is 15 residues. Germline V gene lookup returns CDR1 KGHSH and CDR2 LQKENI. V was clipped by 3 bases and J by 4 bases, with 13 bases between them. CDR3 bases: TGTGCCAGCTCACCGGGCACCGTTGTAGGAAACACCATATATTTT. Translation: CASSPGTVVGNTIYF.

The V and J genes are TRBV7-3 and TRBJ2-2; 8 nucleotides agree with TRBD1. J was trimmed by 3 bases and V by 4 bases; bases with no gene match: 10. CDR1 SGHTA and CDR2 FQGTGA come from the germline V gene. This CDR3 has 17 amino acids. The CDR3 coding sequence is TGTGCCAGCAGCTCAATTGCCGGGACAGGATACACCGGGGAGCTGTTTTTT. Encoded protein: CASSSIAGTGYTGELFF.

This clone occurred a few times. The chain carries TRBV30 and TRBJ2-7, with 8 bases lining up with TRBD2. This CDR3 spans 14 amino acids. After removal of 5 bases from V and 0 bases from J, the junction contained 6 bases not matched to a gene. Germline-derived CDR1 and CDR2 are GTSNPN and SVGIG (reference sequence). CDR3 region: CAWEPGTSSYEQYF. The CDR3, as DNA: TGTGCCTGGGAACCCGGGACTAGCTCCTACGAGCAGTACTTC.

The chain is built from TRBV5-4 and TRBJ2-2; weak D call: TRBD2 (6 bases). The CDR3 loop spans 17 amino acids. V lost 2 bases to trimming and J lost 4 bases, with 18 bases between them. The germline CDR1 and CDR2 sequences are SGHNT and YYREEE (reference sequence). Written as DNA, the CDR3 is TGTGCCAGCAGCTTCGGAGGGGCCCTGCCCAGCACCGGGGAGCTGTTTTTT. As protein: CASSFGGALPSTGELFF.

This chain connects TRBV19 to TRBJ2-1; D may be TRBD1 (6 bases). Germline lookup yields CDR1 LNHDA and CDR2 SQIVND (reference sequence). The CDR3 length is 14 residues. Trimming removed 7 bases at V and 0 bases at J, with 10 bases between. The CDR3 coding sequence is TGTGCCAGTAAGCGGACAGACTCCTACAATGAGCAGTTCTTC. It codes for CASKRTDSYNEQFF.